The present TCR beta chain was sequenced within a study of early stage breast cancer tumors. Study-wide results and limits: Bulk DNA sequencing of unsorted cells missed chain pairing and markers.

The trim removed 5 bases at V and 5 bases at J, leaving 18 bases unmatched. CDR1 is SGHTA, CDR2 FQGNSA, per germline. This CDR3 spans 17 amino acids. The data were produced by immunoSEQ multiplex PCR, yet TCRdb's version contains in-frame clones alone and is incomplete. The table records 60,000 to 80,000 clones, around four fifths of them present only once. This clone was observed once. Its antigen is unknown. The sequencing input was blood. This chain uses TRBV7-2 with TRBJ2-7, with 7 bases aligning to TRBD2. This clonotype was obtained from a person aged 55 to 69 with breast cancer. CDR3 loop: CASSPRPPTSAENEQYF. CDR3 DNA sequence: TGTGCCAGCAGCCCTAGACCCCCCACTAGCGCGGAGAACGAGCAGTACTTC. Together with reference TRBV7-2 and TRBJ2-7, the CDR3 gives the full variable domain: GAGVSQSPSNKVTEKGKDVELRCDPISGHTALYWYRQSLGQGLEFLIYFQGNSAPDKSGLPSDRFSAERTGGSVSTLTIQRTQQEDSAVYLCASSPRPPTSAENEQYFGPGTRLTVT.